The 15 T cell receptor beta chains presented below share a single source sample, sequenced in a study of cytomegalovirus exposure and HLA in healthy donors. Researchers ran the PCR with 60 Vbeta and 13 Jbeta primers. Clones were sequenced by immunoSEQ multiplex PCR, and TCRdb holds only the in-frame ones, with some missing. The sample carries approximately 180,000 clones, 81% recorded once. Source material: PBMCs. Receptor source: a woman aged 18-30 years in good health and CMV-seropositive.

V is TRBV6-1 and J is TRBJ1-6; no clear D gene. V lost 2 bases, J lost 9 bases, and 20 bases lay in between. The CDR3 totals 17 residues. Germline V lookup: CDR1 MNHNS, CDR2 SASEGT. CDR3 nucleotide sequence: TGTGCCAGCAGTGAAATCGCGTCCTTTGCGGCCGCTTCACCCCTCCACTTT. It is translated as CASSEIASFAAASPLHF.

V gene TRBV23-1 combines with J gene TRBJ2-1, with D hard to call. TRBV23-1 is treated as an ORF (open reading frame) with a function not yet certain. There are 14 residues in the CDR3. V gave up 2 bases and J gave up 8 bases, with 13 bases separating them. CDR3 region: CASSQRLGWDEQFF. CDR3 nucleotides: TGCGCCAGCAGTCAACGCCTGGGCTGGGATGAGCAGTTCTTC.

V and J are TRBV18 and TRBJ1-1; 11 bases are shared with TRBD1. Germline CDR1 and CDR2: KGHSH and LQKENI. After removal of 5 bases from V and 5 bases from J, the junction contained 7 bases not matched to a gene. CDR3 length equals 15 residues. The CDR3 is CASSKGQGGDTEAFF. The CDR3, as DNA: TGTGCCAGCTCAAAGGGACAGGGGGGAGATACTGAAGCTTTCTTT.

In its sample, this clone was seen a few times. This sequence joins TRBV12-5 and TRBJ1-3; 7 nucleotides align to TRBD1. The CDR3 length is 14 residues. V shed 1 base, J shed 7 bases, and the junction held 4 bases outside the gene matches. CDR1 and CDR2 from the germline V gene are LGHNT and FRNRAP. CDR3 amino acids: CASGLGQGRNTIYF. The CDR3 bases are TGTGCTAGTGGTTTGGGACAGGGTCGGAACACCATATATTTT.

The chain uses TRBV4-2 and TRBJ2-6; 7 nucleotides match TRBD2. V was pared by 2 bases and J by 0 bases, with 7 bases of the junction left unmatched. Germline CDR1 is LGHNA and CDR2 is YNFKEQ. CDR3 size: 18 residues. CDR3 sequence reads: CASSQTLGGSSGANVLTF. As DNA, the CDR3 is TGTGCCAGCAGCCAAACCTTGGGGGGGAGCTCTGGGGCCAACGTCCTGACTTTC.

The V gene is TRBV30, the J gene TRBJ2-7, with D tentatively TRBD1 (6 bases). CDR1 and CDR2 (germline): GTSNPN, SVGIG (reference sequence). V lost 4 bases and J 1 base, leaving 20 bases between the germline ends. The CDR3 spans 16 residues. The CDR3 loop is CAWNRALPGESYEQYF. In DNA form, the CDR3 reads TGTGCCTGGAACCGGGCCCTCCCAGGGGAATCCTACGAGCAGTACTTC. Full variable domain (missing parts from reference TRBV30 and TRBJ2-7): SQTIHQWPATLVQPVGSPLSLECTVEGTSNPNLYWYRQAAGRGLQLLFYSVGIGQISSEVPQNLSASRPQDRQFILSSKKLLLSDSGFYLCAWNRALPGESYEQYFGPGTRLTVT.

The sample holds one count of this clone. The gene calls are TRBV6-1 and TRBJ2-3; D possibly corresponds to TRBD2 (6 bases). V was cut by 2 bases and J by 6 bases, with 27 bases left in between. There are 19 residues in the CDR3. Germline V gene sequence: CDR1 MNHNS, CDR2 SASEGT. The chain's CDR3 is CASSESHYGQGGPSDTQYF. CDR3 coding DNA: TGTGCCAGCAGTGAATCCCACTACGGTCAGGGAGGACCGTCGGATACGCAGTATTTT.

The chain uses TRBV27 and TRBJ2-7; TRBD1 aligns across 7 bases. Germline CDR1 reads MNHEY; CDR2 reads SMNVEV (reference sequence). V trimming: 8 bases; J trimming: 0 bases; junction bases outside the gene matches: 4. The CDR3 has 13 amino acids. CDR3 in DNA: TGTGCCAGCGCCCGGGACAGCTCCTACGAGCAGTACTTC. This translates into CASARDSSYEQYF.

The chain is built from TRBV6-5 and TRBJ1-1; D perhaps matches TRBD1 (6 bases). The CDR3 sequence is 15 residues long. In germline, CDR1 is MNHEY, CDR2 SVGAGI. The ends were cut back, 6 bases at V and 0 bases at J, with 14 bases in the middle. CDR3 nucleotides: TGTGCCAGCAGAGCTCAACAGGGACTGAACACTGAAGCTTTCTTT. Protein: CASRAQQGLNTEAFF.

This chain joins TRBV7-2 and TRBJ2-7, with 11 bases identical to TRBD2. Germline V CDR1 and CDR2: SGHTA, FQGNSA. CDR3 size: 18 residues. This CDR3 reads CVYQMRLAGGRSSYEQYF. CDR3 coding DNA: TGTGTTTACCAAATGAGGCTAGCGGGGGGAAGGAGCTCCTACGAGCAGTACTTC.

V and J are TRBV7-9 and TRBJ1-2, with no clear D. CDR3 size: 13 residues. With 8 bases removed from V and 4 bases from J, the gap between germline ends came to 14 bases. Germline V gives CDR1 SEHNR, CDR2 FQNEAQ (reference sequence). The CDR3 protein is CASDPSGGYGYTF. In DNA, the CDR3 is TGTGCCAGCGACCCCTCCGGCGGCTATGGCTACACCTTC.

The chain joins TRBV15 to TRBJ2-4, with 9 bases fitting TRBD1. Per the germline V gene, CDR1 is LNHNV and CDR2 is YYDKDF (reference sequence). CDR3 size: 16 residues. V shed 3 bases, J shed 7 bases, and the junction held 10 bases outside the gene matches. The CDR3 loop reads CATSSKKTGGTNIQYF. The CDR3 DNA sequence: TGTGCCACCAGCAGTAAAAAAACAGGGGGCACGAACATTCAGTACTTC.

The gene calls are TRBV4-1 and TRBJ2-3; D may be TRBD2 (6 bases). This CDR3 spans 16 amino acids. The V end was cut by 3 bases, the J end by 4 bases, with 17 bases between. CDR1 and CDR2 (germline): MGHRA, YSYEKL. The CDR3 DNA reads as TGCGCCAGCAGCCATATCCCCCTCTCGGGGGCAGATACGCAGTATTTT. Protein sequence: CASSHIPLSGADTQYF.

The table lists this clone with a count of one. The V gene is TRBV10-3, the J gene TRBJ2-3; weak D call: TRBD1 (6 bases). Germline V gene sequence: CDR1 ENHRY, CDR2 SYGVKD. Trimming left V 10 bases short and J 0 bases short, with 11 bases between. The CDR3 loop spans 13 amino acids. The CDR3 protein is CATRGISTDTQYF. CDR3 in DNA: TGTGCCACCAGGGGCATTAGCACAGATACGCAGTATTTT.

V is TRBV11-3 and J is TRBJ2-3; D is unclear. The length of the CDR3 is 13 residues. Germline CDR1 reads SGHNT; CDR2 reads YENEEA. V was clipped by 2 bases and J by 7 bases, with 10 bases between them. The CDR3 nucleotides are TGTGCCAGCAGCTTACCGGGTGGAAATACGCAGTATTTT. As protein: CASSLPGGNTQYF.